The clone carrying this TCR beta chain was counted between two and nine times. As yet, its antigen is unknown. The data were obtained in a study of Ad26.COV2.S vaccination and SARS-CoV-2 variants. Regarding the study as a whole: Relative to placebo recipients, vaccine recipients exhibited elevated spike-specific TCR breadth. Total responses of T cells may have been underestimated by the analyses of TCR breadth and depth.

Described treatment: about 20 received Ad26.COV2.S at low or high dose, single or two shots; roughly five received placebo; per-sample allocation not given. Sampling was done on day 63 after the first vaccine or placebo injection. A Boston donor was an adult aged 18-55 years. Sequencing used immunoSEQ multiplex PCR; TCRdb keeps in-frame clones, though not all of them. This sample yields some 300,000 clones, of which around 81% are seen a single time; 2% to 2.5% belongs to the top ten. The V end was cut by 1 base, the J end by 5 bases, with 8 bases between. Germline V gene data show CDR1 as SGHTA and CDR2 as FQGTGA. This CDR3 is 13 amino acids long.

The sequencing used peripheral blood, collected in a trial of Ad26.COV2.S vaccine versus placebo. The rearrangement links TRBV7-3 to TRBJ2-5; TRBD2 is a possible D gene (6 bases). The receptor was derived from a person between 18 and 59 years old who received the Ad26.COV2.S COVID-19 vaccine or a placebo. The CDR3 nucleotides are TGTGCCAGCAGCTTAATGGGGAGGGAGACCCAGTACTTC. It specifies CASSLMGRETQYF.